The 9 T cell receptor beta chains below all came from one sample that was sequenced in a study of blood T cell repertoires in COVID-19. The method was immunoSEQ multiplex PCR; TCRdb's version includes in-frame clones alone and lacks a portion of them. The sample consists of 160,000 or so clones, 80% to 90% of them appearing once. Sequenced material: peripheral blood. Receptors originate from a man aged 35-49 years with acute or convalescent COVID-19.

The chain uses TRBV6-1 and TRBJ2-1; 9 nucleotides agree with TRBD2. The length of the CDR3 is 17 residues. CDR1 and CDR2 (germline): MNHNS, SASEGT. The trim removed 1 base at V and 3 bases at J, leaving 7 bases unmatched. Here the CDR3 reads CASSEEAGGLLYNEQFF. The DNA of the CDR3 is TGTGCCAGCAGTGAAGAGGCGGGGGGGCTTCTCTACAATGAGCAGTTCTTC.

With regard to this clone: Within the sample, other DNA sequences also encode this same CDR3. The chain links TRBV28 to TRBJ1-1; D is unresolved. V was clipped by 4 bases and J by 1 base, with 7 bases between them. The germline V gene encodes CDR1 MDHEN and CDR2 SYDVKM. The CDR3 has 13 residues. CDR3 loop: CASSSRGNTEAFF. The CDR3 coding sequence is TGTGCCAGCAGTTCCCGAGGGAACACTGAAGCTTTCTTT.

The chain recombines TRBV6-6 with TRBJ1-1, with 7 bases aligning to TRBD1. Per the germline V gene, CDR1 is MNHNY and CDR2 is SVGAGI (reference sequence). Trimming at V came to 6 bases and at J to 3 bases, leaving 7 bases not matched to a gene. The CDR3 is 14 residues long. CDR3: CASRAGQVDTEAFF. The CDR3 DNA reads TGTGCCAGCAGAGCCGGACAGGTTGACACTGAAGCTTTCTTT.

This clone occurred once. The CDR3 DNA follows: TGTGCCAGCAGCGTGTACGGTAACCCGTATAATTCACCCCTCCACTTT. It encodes CASSVYGNPYNSPLHF. The V and J genes are TRBV9 and TRBJ1-6; no clear D. Deletions cut 2 bases from V and 4 bases from J, with 13 bases between. CDR1 is SGDLS, CDR2 YYNGEE, per germline. There are 16 residues in the CDR3.

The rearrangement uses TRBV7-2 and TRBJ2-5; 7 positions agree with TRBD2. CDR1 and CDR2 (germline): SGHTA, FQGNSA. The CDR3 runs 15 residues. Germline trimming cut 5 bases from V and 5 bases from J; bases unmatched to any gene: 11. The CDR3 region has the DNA TGTGCCAGCAGCCAGCTCCGGACTAGTTGGGAGACCCAGTACTTC. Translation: CASSQLRTSWETQYF.

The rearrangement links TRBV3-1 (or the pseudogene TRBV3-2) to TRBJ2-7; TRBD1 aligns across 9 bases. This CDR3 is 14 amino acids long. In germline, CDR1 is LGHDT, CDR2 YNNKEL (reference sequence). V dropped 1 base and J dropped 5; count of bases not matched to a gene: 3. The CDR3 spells CASSQGTGADEQYF. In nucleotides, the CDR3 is TGTGCCAGCAGCCAAGGGACAGGGGCCGACGAGCAGTACTTC.

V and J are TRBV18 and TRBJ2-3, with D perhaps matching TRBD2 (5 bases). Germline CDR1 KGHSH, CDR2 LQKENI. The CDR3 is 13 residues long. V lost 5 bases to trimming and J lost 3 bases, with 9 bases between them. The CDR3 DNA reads TGTGCCAGCTCAGTTCGGGGAACAGATACGCAGTATTTT. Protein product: CASSVRGTDTQYF.

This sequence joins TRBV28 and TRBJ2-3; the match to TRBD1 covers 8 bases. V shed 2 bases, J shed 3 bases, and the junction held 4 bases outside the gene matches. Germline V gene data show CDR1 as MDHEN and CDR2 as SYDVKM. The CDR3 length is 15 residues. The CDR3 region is CASSLQGARTDTQYF. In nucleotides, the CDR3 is TGTGCCAGCAGTTTACAGGGGGCGCGTACAGATACGCAGTATTTT.

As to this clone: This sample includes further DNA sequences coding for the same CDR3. CDR3 loop: CSAPGGYGYTF. DNA for the CDR3: TGCAGTGCTCCGGGGGGCTATGGCTACACCTTC. The genes are TRBV20-1 and TRBJ1-2; D possibly corresponds to TRBD1 (5 bases). The CDR3 is 11 amino acids. CDR1 and CDR2 (germline): DFQATT, SNEGSKA (reference sequence). V shed 5 bases and J shed 4 bases, with 8 bases lying between them.